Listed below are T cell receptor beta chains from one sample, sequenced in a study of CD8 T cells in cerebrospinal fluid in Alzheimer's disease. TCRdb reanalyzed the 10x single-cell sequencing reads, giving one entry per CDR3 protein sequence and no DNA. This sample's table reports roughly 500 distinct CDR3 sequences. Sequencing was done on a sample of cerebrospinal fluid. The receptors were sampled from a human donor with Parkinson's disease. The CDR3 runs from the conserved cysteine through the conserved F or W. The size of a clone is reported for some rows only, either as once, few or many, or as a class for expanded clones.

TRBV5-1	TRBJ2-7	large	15	CASSPGQGGTDEQYF
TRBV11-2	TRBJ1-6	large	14	CASSLVGTDSPLHF
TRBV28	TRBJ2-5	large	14	CASSLFDYRGTQYF
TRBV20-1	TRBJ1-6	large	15	CSAHLAGQENSPLHF
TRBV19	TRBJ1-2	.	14	CASSIEPGEGGYTF
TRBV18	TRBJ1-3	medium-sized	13	CASSPEQTDPLYF
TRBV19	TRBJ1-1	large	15	CASSMVPSMNTEAFF
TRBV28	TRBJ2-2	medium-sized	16	CASSLRVRAGTGELFF
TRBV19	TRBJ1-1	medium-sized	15	CASAADRGEDTEAFF
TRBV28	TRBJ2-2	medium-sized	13	CANRATNTGELFF
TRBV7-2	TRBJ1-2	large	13	CASSLATEYGYTF
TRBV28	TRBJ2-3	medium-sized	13	CASSLTQSGTQYF
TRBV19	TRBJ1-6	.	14	CASGSDRGGSPLHF
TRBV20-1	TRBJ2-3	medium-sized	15	CSAQRGAGGTDTQYF
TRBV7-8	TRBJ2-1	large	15	CASSHPHSSYNEQFF
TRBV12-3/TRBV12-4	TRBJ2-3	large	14	CASSLGPGTDTQYF
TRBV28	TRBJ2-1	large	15	CASSPGGTDYNEQFF
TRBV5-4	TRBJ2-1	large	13	CASSLSFNDEQFF